These 5 T cell receptor beta chains were all obtained from the same sample, sequenced in a study of shared clonotypes between healthy human individuals. The data were produced by immunoSEQ multiplex PCR, yet TCRdb's version contains in-frame clones alone and is incomplete. Of roughly 650,000 clones listed, almost 97% are singletons. The specimen was naive CD4+ T cells sorted from blood. Subset of the sample: CD45RA+ positively selected. These receptors originate from a woman aged 25-40 years in good health.

In this sample, this clone turned up once. The rearrangement uses TRBV6-1 and TRBJ2-7, with no clear D. The ends were cut back, 4 bases at V and 12 bases at J, with 13 bases in the middle. CDR1 and CDR2 from the germline V gene are MNHNS and SASEGT. The CDR3 contains 11 residues. CDR3 amino acids: CASSARAAGYF. CDR3 in DNA: TGTGCCAGCAGTGCTAGGGCAGCCGGGTACTTC.

The chain couples TRBV28 to TRBJ1-2; D is unresolved. CDR3 length equals 14 residues. Between the trimmed V and J ends, which lost 5 bases and 6 bases, there was a span of 16 bases. Per germline, CDR1 MDHEN and CDR2 SYDVKM. CDR3 sequence reads: CASSTPADAHGYTF. The DNA for the CDR3 is TGTGCCAGCAGTACCCCCGCGGACGCCCATGGCTACACCTTC.

The CDR3 sequence is CASRSSGSAYNEQFF. CDR3 in DNA: TGTGCCAGTAGGTCTAGCGGGAGCGCATACAATGAGCAGTTCTTC. V is TRBV19 and J is TRBJ2-1; 10 bases agree with TRBD2. Germline assignment: CDR1 LNHDA and CDR2 SQIVND (reference sequence). V lost 6 bases and J lost 4; bases outside the gene matches: 6. The CDR3 sequence is 15 residues long.

The CDR3 here is CASSLRDRGSYEQYF. CDR3 coding DNA: TGTGCCAGCAGTTTAAGGGACAGGGGGAGTTACGAGCAGTACTTC. This chain links TRBV28 with TRBJ2-7; 11 bases agree with TRBD1. Per germline, CDR1 MDHEN and CDR2 SYDVKM. The CDR3 length is 15 residues. Losses at the gene ends were 2 bases for V and 4 bases for J; bases not matched to a gene: 4.

The V call is TRBV2, the J call TRBJ1-2; tentative D call: TRBD1 (5 bases). The CDR3 covers 12 residues. Trimming took off 7 bases at V and 8 bases at J, with 14 bases between the two ends. The germline V gene has CDR1 SNHLY and CDR2 FYNNEI. The CDR3 is CASTPGREGYTF. The DNA for the CDR3 is TGTGCCAGCACCCCAGGGAGAGAAGGCTACACCTTC.